These 13 T cell receptor beta chains were all obtained from the same sample, sequenced in a study of Tregs in tolerant kidney transplant recipients (dated by TCRdb to about 2019). Library creation used the immunoSEQ multiplex PCR assay. TCRdb stores this immuneACCESS table with in-frame sequences only. Part of the clones is absent; in the studies checked, under half of the shortfall reflects unresolved V genes, and no reason is known for the rest. In all, the sample holds some 250,000 clones, and roughly four fifths of those were seen once. The top ten hold around 0.61% of the sample. Sequenced material: CD4+ T cells from blood. The receptors were sampled from a human donor in good health.

This sequence joins TRBV11-2 and TRBJ1-2; D remains unclear. The CDR3 is 13 amino acids. V was shortened by 3 bases and J by 1 base, with 6 bases between the two germline ends. CDR1 and CDR2 (germline): SGHAT, FQNNGV. This CDR3 is CASSFDFNYGYTF. The CDR3 DNA sequence: TGTGCCAGCAGCTTTGACTTTAACTATGGCTACACCTTC.

Turning to this clone: Other DNA sequences within the sample encode an identical CDR3. The chain recombines TRBV5-1 with TRBJ2-3; unclear D gene. The V gene lost 4 bases and the J gene lost 2 bases, with 5 bases spanning the gap. The CDR3 totals 12 residues. Germline loops: CDR1 SGHRS, CDR2 YFSETQ. In DNA form, the CDR3 reads TGCGCCAGCAGCACGCCCACAGATACGCAGTATTTT. The encoded protein is CASSTPTDTQYF.

In its sample, this clone was seen a few times. J is TRBJ2-3 and V is TRBV18, with 8 bases lining up with TRBD2. V lost 1 base to trimming and J lost 6 bases; unmatched junction nucleotides: 3. The V gene's germline CDR1 is KGHSH and CDR2 LQKENI. This CDR3 contains 14 residues. The CDR3 region has the DNA TGTGCCAGCTCACCACGGTCGGGGGGGGATACGCAGTATTTT. It encodes CASSPRSGGDTQYF.

The chain carries TRBV11-2 and TRBJ1-1; D remains ambiguous. The CDR3 loop spans 15 amino acids. V was clipped by 0 bases and J by 10 bases, with 18 bases between them. CDR1 is SGHAT and CDR2 is FQNNGV in the germline V gene. CDR3 loop: CASSLEAGSLGGAFF. The CDR3, as DNA: TGTGCCAGCAGCTTAGAGGCTGGCTCCTTAGGAGGAGCTTTCTTT.

This clone was observed a single time. The gene calls are TRBV4-2 and TRBJ2-2, with a tentative D call TRBD2 (5 bases). The CDR3 consists of 15 residues. V dropped 1 base and J dropped 6 bases, with 12 bases sitting between them. The germline V gene has CDR1 LGHNA and CDR2 YNFKEQ. This chain's CDR3 is CASSQGFGVAGELFF. The CDR3 bases are TGTGCCAGCAGCCAAGGATTCGGGGTGGCCGGGGAGCTGTTTTTT.

DNA of the CDR3: TGTGCCAGCAGCTTATTTTGGGGTCCCGGGGCCAACGTCCTGACTTTC. Its protein product is CASSLFWGPGANVLTF. The rearrangement links TRBV11-2 to TRBJ2-6; D gene unclear. This CDR3 contains 16 residues. Germline loops: CDR1 SGHAT, CDR2 FQNNGV. V lost 2 bases, J lost 4 bases, and 12 bases lay in between.

J is TRBJ2-7 and V is TRBV6-1, with a weak D call TRBD2 (6 bases). The CDR3 is 17 amino acids. V was cut by 5 bases and J by 0 bases, with 20 bases left in between. CDR1 is MNHNS and CDR2 is SASEGT in the germline V gene. The CDR3 protein is CASSKGLSGPFSYEQYF. CDR3 sequence (DNA): TGTGCCAGCAGTAAAGGTTTGAGCGGGCCTTTCTCCTACGAGCAGTACTTC.

In its sample, this clone was seen once. The chain joins TRBV6-8 to TRBJ1-5; D is ambiguous. With 5 bases removed from V and 6 bases from J, the gap between germline ends came to 17 bases. Germline V gene lookup returns CDR1 MNHGY and CDR2 SAAAGT. The CDR3 loop spans 15 amino acids. Here the CDR3 DNA reads TGTGCCAGCAGTCGTGGGCCCCAAGAGAGTCAGCCCCAGCATTTT. Its translation: CASSRGPQESQPQHF.

The CDR3 sequence is CASSYSGRGWTEAFF. The CDR3 nucleotides are TGTGCCAGCAGTTACTCTGGTAGGGGATGGACTGAAGCTTTCTTT. V is TRBV6-5 and J is TRBJ1-1; a possible D gene is TRBD1 (5 bases). Between the trimmed V and J ends, which lost 0 bases and 5 bases, there was a span of 13 bases. The CDR3 covers 15 residues. Germline loops: CDR1 MNHEY, CDR2 SVGAGI.

The V gene is TRBV19, the J gene TRBJ2-3; D is uncertain. Looked up from germline, CDR1 is LNHDA and CDR2 is SQIVND (reference sequence). The CDR3 runs to 14 residues. Trimming cost V 5 bases and J 0 bases, with 9 bases left between them. The DNA for the CDR3 is TGTGCCAGTAGTCTACTATCTAGCACAGATACGCAGTATTTT. Protein sequence: CASSLLSSTDTQYF.

There are a few counts of this clone. The chain employs TRBV4-1 and TRBJ1-6; D is unresolved. CDR1 MGHRA and CDR2 YSYEKL come from the germline V gene. The CDR3 consists of 13 residues. V gave up 1 base and J gave up 9 bases, with 7 bases separating them. DNA of the CDR3: TGCGCCAGCAGCCAAGCCGAGAGTTCACCCCTCCACTTT. Translated, it gives CASSQAESSPLHF.

This chain links TRBV11-3 with TRBJ1-1; D is unresolved. The germline V gene encodes CDR1 SGHNT and CDR2 YENEEA. The CDR3 has 13 amino acids. V was clipped by 2 bases and J by 4 bases, with 8 bases between them. The CDR3 DNA is TGTGCCAGCAGCTTAATGGGTAGCACTGAAGCTTTCTTT. Encoded protein: CASSLMGSTEAFF.

The rearrangement uses TRBV7-6 and TRBJ2-5; unclear D gene. Germline-derived CDR1 and CDR2 are SGHVS and FNYEAQ. CDR3 length equals 16 residues. V lost 2 bases and J lost 5, with 18 bases in between. CDR3 residues: CASSLNSPRAIETQYF. DNA of the CDR3: TGTGCCAGCAGCTTAAATAGTCCAAGGGCGATCGAGACCCAGTACTTC.